This T cell receptor beta chain derives from a study of shared clonotypes between healthy human individuals. Donors comprised healthy HIV-negative adults lacking recent acute infections or vaccinations. The CDR3 contains 15 residues. Unmatched junction bases numbered 5, after V lost 7 bases and J lost 0 bases. Germline CDR1 is MNHNS and CDR2 is SASEGT. TCRdb's table, derived via immunoSEQ multiplex PCR, lists solely in-frame clones and lacks some. This sample has about 690,000 clones; about 90% occur once, and the top ten carry about 34%. As regards this clone: Its cognate antigen is unknown.

Overall study results and limits: Blood was the only sampled material, and tissue repertoires likely differ. Naive subsets, compared against memory subsets, generally had larger estimated richness values. The sharing of 4% to 5.5% of naive CD4 clonotypes was seen across a handful of donors.

The receptor's source is a young man in good health. Some clones in this sample may be carry-over from other donors' samples. Specimen: memory CD8+ T cells from PBMCs. Subset here: CD45RO+ cells pooled with CCR7-negative TemRA cells. The J gene is TRBJ2-1, the V gene TRBV6-1; 8 nucleotides align to TRBD2. The CDR3: CASKRLAPSYNEQFF. The CDR3 DNA reads as TGTGCCAGCAAGAGACTAGCGCCCTCCTACAATGAGCAGTTCTTC.